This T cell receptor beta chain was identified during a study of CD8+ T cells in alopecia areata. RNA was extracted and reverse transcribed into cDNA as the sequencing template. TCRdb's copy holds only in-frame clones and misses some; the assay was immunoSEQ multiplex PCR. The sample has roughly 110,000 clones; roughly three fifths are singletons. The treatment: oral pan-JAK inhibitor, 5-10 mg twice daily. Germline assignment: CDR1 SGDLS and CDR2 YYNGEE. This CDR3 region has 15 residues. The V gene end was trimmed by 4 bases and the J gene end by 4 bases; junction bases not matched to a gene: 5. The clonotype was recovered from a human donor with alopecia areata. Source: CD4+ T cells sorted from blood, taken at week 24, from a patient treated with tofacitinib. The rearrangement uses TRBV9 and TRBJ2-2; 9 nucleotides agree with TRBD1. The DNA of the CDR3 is TGTGCCAGCAGCCCACAGGGGGCAATCACCGGGGAGCTGTTTTTT. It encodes CASSPQGAITGELFF.